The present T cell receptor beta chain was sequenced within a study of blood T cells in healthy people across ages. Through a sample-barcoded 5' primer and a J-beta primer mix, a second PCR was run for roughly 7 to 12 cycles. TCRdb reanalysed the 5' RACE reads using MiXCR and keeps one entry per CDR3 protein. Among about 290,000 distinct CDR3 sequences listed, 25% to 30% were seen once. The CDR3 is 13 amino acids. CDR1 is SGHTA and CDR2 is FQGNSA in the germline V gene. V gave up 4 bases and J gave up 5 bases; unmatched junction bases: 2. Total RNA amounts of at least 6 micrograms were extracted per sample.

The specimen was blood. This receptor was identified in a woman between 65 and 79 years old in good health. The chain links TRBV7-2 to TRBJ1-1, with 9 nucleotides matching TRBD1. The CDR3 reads CASSSGQGTEAFF. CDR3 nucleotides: TGTGCCAGCAGCTCCGGACAGGGGACTGAAGCTTTCTTT.